The clone carrying this T cell receptor (beta chain) has only one observation. The sample originates from a study of cytomegalovirus exposure and HLA in healthy donors. Here immunoSEQ multiplex PCR was the method, and the copy in TCRdb shows in-frame clones only, minus some. This sample has 200,000 or so clones, with around 84% found just once. CDR1 is MNHEY and CDR2 is SVGAGI in the germline V gene. This CDR3 region has 15 residues. V was shortened by 5 bases and J by 5 bases, with 19 bases between the two germline ends. The clonotype comes from a man younger than 35 in good health and CMV-seropositive. Sequencing was performed on PBMCs. V is TRBV6-5 and J is TRBJ2-7, with D possibly matching TRBD2 (6 bases). The CDR3 DNA sequence: TGTGCCAGCAGTAACAACCGTGGGACTTCGAACGAGCAGTACTTC. Translating it yields CASSNNRGTSNEQYF.